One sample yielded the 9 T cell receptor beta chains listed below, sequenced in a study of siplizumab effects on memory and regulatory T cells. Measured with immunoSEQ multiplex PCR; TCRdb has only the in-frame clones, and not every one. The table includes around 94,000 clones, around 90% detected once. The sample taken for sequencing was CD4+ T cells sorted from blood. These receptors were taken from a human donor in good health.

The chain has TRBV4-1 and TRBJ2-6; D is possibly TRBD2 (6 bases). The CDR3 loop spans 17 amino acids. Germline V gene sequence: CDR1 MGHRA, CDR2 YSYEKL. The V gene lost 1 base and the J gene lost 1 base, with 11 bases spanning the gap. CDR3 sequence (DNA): TGCGCCAGCAGCCAAGCCCCTGGGACTTCTGGGGCCAACGTCCTGACTTTC. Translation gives CASSQAPGTSGANVLTF.

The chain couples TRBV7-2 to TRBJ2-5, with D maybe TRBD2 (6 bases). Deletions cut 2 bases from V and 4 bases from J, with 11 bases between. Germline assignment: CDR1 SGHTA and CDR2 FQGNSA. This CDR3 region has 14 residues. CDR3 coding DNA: TGTGCCAGCAGCTTATACGGGAGTGGAGAGACCCAGTACTTC. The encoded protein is CASSLYGSGETQYF.

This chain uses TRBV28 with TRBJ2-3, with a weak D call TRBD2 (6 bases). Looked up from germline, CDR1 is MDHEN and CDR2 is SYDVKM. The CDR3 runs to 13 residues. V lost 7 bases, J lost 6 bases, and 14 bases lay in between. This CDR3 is CASNPVGSDTQYF. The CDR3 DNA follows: TGTGCCAGCAACCCCGTCGGGAGCGATACGCAGTATTTT.

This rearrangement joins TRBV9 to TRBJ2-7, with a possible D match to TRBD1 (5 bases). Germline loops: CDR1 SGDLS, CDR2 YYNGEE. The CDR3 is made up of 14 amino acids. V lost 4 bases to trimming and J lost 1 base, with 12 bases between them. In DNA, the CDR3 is TGTGCCAGCAGCCCCCAGACAGTTTCCTACGAGCAGTACTTC. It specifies CASSPQTVSYEQYF.

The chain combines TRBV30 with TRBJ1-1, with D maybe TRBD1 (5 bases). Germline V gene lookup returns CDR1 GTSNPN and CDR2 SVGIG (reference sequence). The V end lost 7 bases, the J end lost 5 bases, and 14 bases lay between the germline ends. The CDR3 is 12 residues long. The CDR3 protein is CALHRRETEAFF. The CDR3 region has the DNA TGTGCCTTACACAGGAGAGAGACTGAAGCTTTCTTT.

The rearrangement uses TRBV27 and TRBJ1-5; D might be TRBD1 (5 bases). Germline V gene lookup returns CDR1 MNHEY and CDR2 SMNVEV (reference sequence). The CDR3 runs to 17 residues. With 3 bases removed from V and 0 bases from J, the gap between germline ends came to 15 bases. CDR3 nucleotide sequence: TGTGCCAGCAGTTTGAGGTCGACAGCGTATAGCAATCAGCCCCAGCATTTT. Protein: CASSLRSTAYSNQPQHF.

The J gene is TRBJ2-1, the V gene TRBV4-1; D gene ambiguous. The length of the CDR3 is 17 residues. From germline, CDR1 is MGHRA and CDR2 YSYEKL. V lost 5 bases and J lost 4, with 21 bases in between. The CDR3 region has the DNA TGCGCCAGCAGCGTAAGGGCACGGGTACCTAATTACAATGAGCAGTTCTTC. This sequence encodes CASSVRARVPNYNEQFF.

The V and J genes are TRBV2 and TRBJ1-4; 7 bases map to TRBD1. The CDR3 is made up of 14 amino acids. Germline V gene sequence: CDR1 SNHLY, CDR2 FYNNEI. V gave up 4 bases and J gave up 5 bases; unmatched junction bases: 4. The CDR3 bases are TGTGCCAGCAGTGCAGGCAGGGGGAATGAAAAACTGTTTTTT. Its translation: CASSAGRGNEKLFF.

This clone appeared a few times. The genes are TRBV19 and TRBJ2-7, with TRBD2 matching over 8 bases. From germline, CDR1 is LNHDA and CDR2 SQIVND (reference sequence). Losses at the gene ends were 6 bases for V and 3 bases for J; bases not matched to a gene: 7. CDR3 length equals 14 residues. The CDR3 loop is CASRRRAGVYEQYF. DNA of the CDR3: TGTGCCAGTAGACGTCGAGCGGGAGTCTACGAGCAGTACTTC.